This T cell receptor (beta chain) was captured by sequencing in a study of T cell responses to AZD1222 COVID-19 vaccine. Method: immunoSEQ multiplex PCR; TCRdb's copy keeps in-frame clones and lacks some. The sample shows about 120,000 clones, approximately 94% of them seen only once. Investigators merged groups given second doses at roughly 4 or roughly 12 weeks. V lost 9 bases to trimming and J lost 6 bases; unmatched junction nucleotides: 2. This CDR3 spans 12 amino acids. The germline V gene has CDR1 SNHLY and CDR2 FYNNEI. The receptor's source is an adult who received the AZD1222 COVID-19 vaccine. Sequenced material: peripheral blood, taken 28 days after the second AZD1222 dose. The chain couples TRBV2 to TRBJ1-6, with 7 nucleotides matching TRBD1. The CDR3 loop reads CASGTANSPLHF. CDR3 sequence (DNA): TGTGCCAGTGGGACAGCTAATTCACCCCTCCACTTT. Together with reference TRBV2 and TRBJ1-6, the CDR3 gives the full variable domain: EPEVTQTPSHQVTQMGQEVILRCVPISNHLYFYWYRQILGQKVEFLVSFYNNEISEKSEIFDDQFSVERPDGSNFTLKIRSTKLEDSAMYFCASGTANSPLHFGNGTRLTVT.